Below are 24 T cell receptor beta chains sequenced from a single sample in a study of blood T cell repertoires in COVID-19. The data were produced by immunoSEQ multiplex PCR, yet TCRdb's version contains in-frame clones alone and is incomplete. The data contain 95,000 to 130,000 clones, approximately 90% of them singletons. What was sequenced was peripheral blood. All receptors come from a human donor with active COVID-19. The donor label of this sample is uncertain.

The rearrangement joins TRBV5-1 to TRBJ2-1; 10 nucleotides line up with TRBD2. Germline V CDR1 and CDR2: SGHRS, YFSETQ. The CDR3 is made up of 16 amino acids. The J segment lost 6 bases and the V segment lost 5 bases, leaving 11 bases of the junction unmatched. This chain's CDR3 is CASRGEGLAIGNEQFF. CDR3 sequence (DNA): TGCGCCAGCAGAGGTGAGGGACTAGCGATCGGCAATGAGCAGTTCTTC. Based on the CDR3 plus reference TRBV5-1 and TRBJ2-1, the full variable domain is KAGVTQTPRYLIKTRGQQVTLSCSPISGHRSVSWYQQTPGQGLQFLFEYFSETQRNKGNFPGRFSGRQFSNSRSEMNVSTLELGDSALYLCASRGEGLAIGNEQFFGPGTRLTVL.

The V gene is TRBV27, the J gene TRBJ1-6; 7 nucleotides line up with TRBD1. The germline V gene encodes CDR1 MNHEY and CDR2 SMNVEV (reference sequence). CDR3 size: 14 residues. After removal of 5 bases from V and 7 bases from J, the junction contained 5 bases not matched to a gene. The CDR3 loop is CASSPGTANSPLHF. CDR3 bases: TGTGCCAGCAGTCCCGGGACAGCCAATTCACCCCTCCACTTT.

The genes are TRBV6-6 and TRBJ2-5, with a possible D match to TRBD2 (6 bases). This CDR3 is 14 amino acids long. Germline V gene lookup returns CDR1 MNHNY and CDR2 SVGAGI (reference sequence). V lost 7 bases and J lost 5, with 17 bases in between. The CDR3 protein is CASNGGVLQETQYF. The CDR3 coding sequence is TGTGCCAGCAATGGAGGGGTCTTGCAGGAGACCCAGTACTTC.

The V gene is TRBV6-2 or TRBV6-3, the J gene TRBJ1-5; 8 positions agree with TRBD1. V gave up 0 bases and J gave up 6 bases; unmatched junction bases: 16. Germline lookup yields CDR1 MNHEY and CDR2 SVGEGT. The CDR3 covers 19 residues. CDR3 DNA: TGTGCCAGCAGTTACTCGCGAGGTGTTAACAGGGGGGGCGGTCAGCCCCAGCATTTT. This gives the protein CASSYSRGVNRGGGQPQHF.

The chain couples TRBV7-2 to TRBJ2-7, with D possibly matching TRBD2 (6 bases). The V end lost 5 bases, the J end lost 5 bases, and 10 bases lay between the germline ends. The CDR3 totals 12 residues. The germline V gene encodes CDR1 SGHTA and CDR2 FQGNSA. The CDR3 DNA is TGTGCCAGCAGCCCCGGGGGAAACGAGCAGTACTTC. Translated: CASSPGGNEQYF.

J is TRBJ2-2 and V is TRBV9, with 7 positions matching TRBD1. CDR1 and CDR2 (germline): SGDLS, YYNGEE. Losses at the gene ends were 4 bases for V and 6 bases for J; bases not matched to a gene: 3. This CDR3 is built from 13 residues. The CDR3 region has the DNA TGTGCCAGCAGCCCCAGGGGGTCCGGGGAGCTGTTTTTT. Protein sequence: CASSPRGSGELFF.

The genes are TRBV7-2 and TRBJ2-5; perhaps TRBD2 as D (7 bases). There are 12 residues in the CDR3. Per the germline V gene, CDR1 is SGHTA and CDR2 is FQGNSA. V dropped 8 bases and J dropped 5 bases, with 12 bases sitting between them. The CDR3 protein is CASGGAKETQYF. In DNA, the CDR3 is TGTGCCAGCGGGGGGGCCAAGGAGACCCAGTACTTC.

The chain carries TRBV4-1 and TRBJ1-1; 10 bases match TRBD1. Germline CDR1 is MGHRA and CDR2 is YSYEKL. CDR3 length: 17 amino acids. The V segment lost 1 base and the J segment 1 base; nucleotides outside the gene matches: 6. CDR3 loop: CASSQVKTGGWNTEAFF. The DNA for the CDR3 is TGCGCCAGCAGCCAAGTTAAGACAGGGGGCTGGAACACTGAAGCTTTCTTT.

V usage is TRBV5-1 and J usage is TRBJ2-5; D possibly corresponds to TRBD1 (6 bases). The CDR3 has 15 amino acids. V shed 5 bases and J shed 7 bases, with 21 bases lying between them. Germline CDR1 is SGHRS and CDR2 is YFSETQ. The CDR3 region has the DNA TGCGCCAGCAGTCAATTACAGGGTACCCCTTTGACCCAGTACTTC. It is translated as CASSQLQGTPLTQYF. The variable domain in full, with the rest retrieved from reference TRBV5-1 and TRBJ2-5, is KAGVTQTPRYLIKTRGQQVTLSCSPISGHRSVSWYQQTPGQGLQFLFEYFSETQRNKGNFPGRFSGRQFSNSRSEMNVSTLELGDSALYLCASSQLQGTPLTQYFGPGTRLLVL.

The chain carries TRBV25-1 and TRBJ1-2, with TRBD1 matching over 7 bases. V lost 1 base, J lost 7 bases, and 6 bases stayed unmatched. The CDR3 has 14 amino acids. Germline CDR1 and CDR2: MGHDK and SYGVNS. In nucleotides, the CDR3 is TGTGCCAGCAGTGAATTAGGAGGGGGCGGTGGCTACACCTTC. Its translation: CASSELGGGGGYTF.

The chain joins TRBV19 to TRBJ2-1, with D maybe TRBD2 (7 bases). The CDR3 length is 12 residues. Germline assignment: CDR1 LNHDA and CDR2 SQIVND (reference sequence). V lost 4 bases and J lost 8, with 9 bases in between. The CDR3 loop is CASSSGGDEQFF. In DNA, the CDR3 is TGTGCCAGTAGTAGCGGGGGCGATGAGCAGTTCTTC.

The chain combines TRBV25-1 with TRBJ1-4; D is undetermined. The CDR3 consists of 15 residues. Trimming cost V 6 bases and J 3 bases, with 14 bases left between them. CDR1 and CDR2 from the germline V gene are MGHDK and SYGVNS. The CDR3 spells CASSDAGEANEKLFF. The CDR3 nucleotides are TGTGCCAGCAGCGACGCCGGGGAAGCTAATGAAAAACTGTTTTTT. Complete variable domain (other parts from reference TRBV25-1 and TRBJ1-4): EADIYQTPRYLVIGTGKKITLECSQTMGHDKMYWYQQDPGMELHLIHYSYGVNSTEKGDLSSESTVSRIRTEHFPLTLESARPSHTSQYLCASSDAGEANEKLFFGSGTQLSVL.

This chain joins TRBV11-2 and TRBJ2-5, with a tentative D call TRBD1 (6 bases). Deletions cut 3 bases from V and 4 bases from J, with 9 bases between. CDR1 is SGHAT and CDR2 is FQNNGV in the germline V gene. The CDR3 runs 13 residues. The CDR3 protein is CASSFWGLETQYF. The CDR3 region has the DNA TGTGCCAGCAGCTTTTGGGGGCTAGAGACCCAGTACTTC.

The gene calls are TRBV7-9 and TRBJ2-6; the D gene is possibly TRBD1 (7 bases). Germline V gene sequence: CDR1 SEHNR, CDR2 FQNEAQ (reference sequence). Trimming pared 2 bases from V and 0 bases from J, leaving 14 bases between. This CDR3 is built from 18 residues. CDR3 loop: CASSLRGQTSSGANVLTF. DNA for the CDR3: TGTGCCAGCAGCTTAAGGGGACAGACTAGCTCTGGGGCCAACGTCCTGACTTTC.

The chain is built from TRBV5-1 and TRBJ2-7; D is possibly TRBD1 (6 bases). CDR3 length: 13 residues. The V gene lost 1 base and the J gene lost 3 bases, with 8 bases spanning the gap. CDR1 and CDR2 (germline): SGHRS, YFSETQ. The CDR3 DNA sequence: TGCGCCAGCAGCTTGAGAGGGGGCTACGAGCAGTACTTC. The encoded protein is CASSLRGGYEQYF.

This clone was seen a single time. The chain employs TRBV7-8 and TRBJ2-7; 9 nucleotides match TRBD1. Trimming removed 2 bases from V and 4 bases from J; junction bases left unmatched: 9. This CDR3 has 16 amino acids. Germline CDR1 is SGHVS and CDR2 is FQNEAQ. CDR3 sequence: CASSLYPGQGIYEQYF. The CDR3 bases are TGTGCCAGCAGCTTATACCCGGGACAGGGTATTTACGAGCAGTACTTC.

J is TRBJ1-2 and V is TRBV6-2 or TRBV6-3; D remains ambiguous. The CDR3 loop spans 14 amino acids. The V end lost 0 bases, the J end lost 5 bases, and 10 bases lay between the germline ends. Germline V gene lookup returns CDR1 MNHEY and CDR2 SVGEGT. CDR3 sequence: CASSYSSRYYGYTF. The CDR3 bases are TGTGCCAGCAGTTACTCTTCCAGGTATTATGGCTACACCTTC.

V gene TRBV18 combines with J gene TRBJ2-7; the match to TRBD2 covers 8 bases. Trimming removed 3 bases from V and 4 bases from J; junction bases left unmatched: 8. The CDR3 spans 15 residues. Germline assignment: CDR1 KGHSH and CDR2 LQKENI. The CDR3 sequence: CASSPPSGGKYEQYF. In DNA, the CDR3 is TGTGCCAGCTCACCCCCCAGCGGGGGTAAGTACGAGCAGTACTTC.

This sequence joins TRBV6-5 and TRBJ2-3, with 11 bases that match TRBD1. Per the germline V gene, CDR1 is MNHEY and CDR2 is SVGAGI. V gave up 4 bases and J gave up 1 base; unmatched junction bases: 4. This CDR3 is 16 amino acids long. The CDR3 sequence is CASSLDRGLGTDTQYF. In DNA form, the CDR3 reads TGTGCCAGCAGTTTGGACAGGGGGCTTGGCACAGATACGCAGTATTTT.

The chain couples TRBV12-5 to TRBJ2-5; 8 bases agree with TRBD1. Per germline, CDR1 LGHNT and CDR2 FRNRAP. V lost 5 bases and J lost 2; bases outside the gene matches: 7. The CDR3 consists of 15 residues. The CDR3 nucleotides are TGTGCTAGTGGTCCCGGGACAGGAGTTCAAGAGACCCAGTACTTC. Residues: CASGPGTGVQETQYF.

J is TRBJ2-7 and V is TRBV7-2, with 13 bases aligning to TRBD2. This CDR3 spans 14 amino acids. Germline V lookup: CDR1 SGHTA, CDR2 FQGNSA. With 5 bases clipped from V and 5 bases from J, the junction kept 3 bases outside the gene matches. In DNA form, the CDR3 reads TGTGCCAGCAGCGAGGGACTAGCGGGGAACGAGCAGTACTTC. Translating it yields CASSEGLAGNEQYF.

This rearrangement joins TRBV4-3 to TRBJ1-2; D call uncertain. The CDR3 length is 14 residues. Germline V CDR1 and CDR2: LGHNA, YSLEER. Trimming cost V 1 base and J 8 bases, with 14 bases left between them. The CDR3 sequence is CASSQARSVGGYTF. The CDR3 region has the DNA TGCGCCAGCAGCCAAGCCCGCTCGGTGGGCGGCTACACCTTC.

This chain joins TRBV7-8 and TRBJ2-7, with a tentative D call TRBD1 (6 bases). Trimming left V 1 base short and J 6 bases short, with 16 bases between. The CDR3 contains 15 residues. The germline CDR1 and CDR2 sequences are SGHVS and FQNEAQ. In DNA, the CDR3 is TGTGCCAGCAGCTTAGTTGGGGGCGCTAGAGGCGAGCAGTACTTC. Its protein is CASSLVGGARGEQYF.

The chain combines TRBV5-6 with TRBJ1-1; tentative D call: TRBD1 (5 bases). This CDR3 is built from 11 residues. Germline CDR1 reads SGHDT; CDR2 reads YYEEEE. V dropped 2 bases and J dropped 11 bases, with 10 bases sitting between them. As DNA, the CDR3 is TGTGCCAGCAGCTTTGGGGGAGGTGCTTTCTTT. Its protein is CASSFGGGAFF.